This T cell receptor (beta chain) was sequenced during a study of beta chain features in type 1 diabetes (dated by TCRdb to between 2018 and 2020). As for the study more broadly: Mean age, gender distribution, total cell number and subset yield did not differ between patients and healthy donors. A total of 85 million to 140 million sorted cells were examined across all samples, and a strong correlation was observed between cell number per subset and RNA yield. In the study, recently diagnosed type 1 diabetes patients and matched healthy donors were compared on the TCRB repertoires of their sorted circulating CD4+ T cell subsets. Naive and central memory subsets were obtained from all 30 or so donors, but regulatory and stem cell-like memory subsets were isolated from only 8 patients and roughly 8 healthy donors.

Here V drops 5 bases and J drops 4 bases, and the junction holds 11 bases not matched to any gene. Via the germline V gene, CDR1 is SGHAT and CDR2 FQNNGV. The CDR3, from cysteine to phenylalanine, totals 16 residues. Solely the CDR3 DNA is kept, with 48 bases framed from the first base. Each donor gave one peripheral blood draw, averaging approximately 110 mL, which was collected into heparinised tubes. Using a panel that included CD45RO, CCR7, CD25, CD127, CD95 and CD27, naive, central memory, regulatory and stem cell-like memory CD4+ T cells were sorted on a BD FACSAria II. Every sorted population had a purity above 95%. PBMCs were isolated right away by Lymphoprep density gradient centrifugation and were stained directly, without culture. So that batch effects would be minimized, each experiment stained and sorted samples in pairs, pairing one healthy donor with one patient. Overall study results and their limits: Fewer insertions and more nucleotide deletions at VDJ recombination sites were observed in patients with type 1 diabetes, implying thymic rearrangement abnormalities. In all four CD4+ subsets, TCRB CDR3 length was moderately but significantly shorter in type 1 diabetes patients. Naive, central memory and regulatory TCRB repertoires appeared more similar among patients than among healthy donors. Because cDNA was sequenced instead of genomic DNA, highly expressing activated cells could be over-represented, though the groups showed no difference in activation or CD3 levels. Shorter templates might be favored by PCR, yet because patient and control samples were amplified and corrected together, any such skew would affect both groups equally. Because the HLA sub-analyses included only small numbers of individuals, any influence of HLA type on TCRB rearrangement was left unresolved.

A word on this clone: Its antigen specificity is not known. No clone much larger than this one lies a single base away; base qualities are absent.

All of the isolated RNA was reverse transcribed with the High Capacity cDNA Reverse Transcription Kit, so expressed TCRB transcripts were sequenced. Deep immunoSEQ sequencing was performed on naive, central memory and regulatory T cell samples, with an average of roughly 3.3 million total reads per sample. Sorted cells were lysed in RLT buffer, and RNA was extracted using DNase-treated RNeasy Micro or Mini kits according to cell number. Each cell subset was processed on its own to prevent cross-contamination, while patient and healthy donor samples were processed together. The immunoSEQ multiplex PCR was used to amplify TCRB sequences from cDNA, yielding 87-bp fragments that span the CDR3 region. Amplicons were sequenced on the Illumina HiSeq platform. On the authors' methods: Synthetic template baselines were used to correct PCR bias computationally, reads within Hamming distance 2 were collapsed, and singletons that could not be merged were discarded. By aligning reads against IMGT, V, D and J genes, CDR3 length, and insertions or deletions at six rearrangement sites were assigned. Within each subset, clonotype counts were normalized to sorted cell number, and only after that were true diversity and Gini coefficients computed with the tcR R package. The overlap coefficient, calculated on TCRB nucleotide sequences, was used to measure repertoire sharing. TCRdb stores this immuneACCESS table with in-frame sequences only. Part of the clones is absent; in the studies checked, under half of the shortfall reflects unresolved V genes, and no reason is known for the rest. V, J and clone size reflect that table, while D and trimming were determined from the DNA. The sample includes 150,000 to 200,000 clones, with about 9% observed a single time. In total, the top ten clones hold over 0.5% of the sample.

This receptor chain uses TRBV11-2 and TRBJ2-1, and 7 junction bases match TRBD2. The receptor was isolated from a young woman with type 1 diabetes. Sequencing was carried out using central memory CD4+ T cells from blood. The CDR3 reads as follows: CASSLGGTTGYNEQFF. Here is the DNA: TGTGCCAGCAGCCTAGGAGGGACTACTGGGTACAATGAGCAGTTCTTC.